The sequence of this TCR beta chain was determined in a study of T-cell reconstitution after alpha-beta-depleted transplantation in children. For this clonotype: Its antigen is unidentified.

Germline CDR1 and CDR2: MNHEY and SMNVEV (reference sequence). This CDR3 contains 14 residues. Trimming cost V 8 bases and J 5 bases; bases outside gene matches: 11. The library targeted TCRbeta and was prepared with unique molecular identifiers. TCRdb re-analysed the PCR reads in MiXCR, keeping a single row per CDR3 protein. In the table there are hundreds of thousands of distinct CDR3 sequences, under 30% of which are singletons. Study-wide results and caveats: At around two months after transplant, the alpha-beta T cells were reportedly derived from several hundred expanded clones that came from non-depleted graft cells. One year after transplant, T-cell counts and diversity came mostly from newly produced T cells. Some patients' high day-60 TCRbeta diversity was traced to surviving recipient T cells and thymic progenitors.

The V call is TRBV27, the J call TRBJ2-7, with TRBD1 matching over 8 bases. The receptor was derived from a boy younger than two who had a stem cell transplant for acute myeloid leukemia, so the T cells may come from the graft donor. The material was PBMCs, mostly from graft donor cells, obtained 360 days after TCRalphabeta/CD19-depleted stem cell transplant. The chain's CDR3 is CASSHPTGADEQYF. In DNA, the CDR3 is TGTGCCAGCTCCCACCCGACAGGGGCCGACGAGCAGTACTTC.